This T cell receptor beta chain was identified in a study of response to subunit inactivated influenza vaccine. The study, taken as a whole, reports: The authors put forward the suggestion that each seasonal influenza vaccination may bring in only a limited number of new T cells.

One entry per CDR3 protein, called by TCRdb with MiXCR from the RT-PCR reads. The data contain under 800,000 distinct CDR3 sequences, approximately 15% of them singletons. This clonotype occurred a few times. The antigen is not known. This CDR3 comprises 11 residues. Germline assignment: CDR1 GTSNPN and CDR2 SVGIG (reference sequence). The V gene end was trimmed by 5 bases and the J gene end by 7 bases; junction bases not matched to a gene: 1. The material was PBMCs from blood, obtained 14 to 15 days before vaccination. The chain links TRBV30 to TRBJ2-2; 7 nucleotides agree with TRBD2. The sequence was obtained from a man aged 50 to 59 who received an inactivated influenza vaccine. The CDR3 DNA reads TGTGCCTGGGGGAGGGTCGGGGAGCTGTTTTTT. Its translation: CAWGRVGELFF.